The 15 T cell receptor beta chains below all came from one sample that was sequenced in a study of blood T cell repertoires in COVID-19. Here immunoSEQ multiplex PCR was the method, and the copy in TCRdb shows in-frame clones only, minus some. This sample carries 150,000 to 200,000 clones, about 81% of them seen once, and the ten largest clones take roughly a fifth. The sequenced material came from peripheral blood. The receptors originated from a woman older than 75 with acute or convalescent COVID-19.

The chain joins TRBV18 to TRBJ2-1, with 13 bases fitting TRBD2. Germline V lookup: CDR1 KGHSH, CDR2 LQKENI. The CDR3 is made up of 17 amino acids. The ends lost 3 bases at V and 9 bases at J; junction bases unmatched: 11. The DNA for the CDR3 is TGTGCCAGCTCACCTACACTAGCGGGAGGGCCGGTTGGTGAGCAGTTCTTC. Translating it yields CASSPTLAGGPVGEQFF.

The V gene is TRBV4-2, the J gene TRBJ2-7, with D unclear. The CDR3 is 16 residues long. V gave up 0 bases and J gave up 0 bases, with 12 bases separating them. CDR1 is LGHNA and CDR2 is YNFKEQ in the germline V gene. The CDR3 DNA reads TGTGCCAGCAGCCAAGATGGTATCGGTGCCTCCTACGAGCAGTACTTC. Its protein product is CASSQDGIGASYEQYF.

J is TRBJ2-1 and V is TRBV7-9; D may be TRBD2 (5 bases). With 3 bases removed from V and 6 bases from J, the gap between germline ends came to 9 bases. This CDR3 is built from 13 residues. Per the germline V gene, CDR1 is SEHNR and CDR2 is FQNEAQ (reference sequence). The CDR3 protein is CASSLAGGNEQFF. The CDR3 coding sequence is TGTGCCAGCAGCTTGGCGGGCGGCAATGAGCAGTTCTTC.

This clone was observed a single time. V gene TRBV19 combines with J gene TRBJ1-4, with 8 positions matching TRBD1. The trim removed 8 bases at V and 3 bases at J, leaving 8 bases unmatched. CDR1 and CDR2 (germline): LNHDA, SQIVND (reference sequence). The CDR3 spans 15 residues. The CDR3 protein is CASRELQGANEKLFF. CDR3 sequence (DNA): TGTGCCAGTCGAGAACTACAGGGGGCTAATGAAAAACTGTTTTTT.

The chain joins TRBV7-9 to TRBJ2-1, with 8 bases lining up with TRBD2. V gave up 6 bases and J gave up 6 bases; unmatched junction bases: 13. CDR3 size: 16 residues. Looked up from germline, CDR1 is SEHNR and CDR2 is FQNEAQ (reference sequence). CDR3 DNA: TGTGCCAGCAGTTCTCATCTGGGACTAGGGACCAATGAGCAGTTCTTC. This gives the protein CASSSHLGLGTNEQFF.

V is TRBV6-1 and J is TRBJ2-7; no reliable D call. V was clipped by 0 bases and J by 6 bases, with 18 bases between them. The germline CDR1 and CDR2 sequences are MNHNS and SASEGT. The CDR3 covers 16 residues. The CDR3 loop is CASSEALPGLQLEQYF. In nucleotides, the CDR3 is TGTGCCAGCAGTGAAGCTCTACCGGGTCTTCAACTCGAGCAGTACTTC.

The V and J genes are TRBV7-9 and TRBJ2-1; D is possibly TRBD1 (5 bases). CDR3 length: 15 residues. Looked up from germline, CDR1 is SEHNR and CDR2 is FQNEAQ (reference sequence). V shed 5 bases and J shed 3 bases, with 14 bases lying between them. CDR3 DNA: TGTGCCAGCAGCGCAGCCGGACATCGCTACAATGAGCAGTTCTTC. Encoded protein: CASSAAGHRYNEQFF.

The J gene is TRBJ1-3, the V gene TRBV19; D unresolved. CDR3 length equals 15 residues. CDR1 is LNHDA, CDR2 SQIVND, per germline (reference sequence). V was cut by 2 bases and J by 2 bases, with 10 bases left in between. CDR3 region: CASSISWSPGNTIYF. DNA of the CDR3: TGTGCCAGTAGTATAAGCTGGAGCCCTGGAAACACCATATATTTT.

V usage is TRBV7-2 and J usage is TRBJ1-2; possibly TRBD1 for D (6 bases). V shed 5 bases and J shed 7 bases, with 17 bases lying between them. This CDR3 spans 14 amino acids. The germline V gene encodes CDR1 SGHTA and CDR2 FQGNSA. The DNA of the CDR3 is TGTGCCAGCAGCCCTGTCCAGGGGTTAGGTGGCTACACCTTC. This gives the protein CASSPVQGLGGYTF. The full variable domain, with the rest looked up from reference TRBV7-2 and TRBJ1-2, is GAGVSQSPSNKVTEKGKDVELRCDPISGHTALYWYRQSLGQGLEFLIYFQGNSAPDKSGLPSDRFSAERTGGSVSTLTIQRTQQEDSAVYLCASSPVQGLGGYTFGSGTRLTVV.

The gene calls are TRBV27 and TRBJ1-1; the D gene is possibly TRBD1 (5 bases). CDR1 is MNHEY and CDR2 is SMNVEV in the germline V gene (reference sequence). With 4 bases removed from V and 10 bases from J, the gap between germline ends came to 13 bases. CDR3 length: 12 amino acids. CDR3 amino acids: CASSSPSGGAFF. The CDR3 DNA reads as TGTGCCAGCAGTTCCCCGTCCGGGGGAGCTTTCTTT.

V usage is TRBV10-3 and J usage is TRBJ1-2; the match to TRBD1 covers 7 bases. J was trimmed by 2 bases and V by 2 bases; bases with no gene match: 8. Germline V gene lookup returns CDR1 ENHRY and CDR2 SYGVKD. The CDR3 totals 16 residues. The CDR3 bases are TGTGCCATCAGTGAGACACAGGGGAACTACAACTATGGCTACACCTTC. Translating it yields CAISETQGNYNYGYTF.

V gene TRBV5-1 combines with J gene TRBJ2-7, with 10 nucleotides matching TRBD2. The germline V gene encodes CDR1 SGHRS and CDR2 YFSETQ. This CDR3 region has 13 residues. V gave up 4 bases and J gave up 6 bases; unmatched junction bases: 4. As DNA, the CDR3 is TGCGCCAGCAGCCCCGGGACTAGCGTCGAGCAGTACTTC. It codes for CASSPGTSVEQYF.

The chain couples TRBV7-9 to TRBJ2-5; TRBD2 aligns across 11 bases. Germline CDR1 SEHNR, CDR2 FQNEAQ (reference sequence). After removal of 1 base from V and 2 bases from J, the junction contained 9 bases not matched to a gene. The CDR3 totals 18 residues. CDR3 residues: CASSLGVWTSGFQETQYF. The CDR3 nucleotides read TGTGCCAGCAGCTTAGGGGTCTGGACTAGCGGGTTTCAAGAGACCCAGTACTTC.

The chain employs TRBV19 and TRBJ1-6, with unresolved D. This CDR3 region has 15 residues. Germline assignment: CDR1 LNHDA and CDR2 SQIVND (reference sequence). V lost 4 bases, J lost 9 bases, and 16 bases lay in between. CDR3 residues: CASSTLVTRGSPLHF. CDR3 DNA: TGTGCCAGTAGTACCCTCGTGACCAGAGGTTCACCCCTCCACTTT.

There are a few counts of this clone. The chain combines TRBV7-2 with TRBJ1-4; the D is unclear. Trimming removed 3 bases at V and 5 bases at J, with 7 bases between. This CDR3 spans 13 amino acids. The germline V gene has CDR1 SGHTA and CDR2 FQGNSA. The CDR3 DNA follows: TGTGCCAGCAGCTTGTGGAGAAATGAAAAACTGTTTTTT. It translates to CASSLWRNEKLFF.